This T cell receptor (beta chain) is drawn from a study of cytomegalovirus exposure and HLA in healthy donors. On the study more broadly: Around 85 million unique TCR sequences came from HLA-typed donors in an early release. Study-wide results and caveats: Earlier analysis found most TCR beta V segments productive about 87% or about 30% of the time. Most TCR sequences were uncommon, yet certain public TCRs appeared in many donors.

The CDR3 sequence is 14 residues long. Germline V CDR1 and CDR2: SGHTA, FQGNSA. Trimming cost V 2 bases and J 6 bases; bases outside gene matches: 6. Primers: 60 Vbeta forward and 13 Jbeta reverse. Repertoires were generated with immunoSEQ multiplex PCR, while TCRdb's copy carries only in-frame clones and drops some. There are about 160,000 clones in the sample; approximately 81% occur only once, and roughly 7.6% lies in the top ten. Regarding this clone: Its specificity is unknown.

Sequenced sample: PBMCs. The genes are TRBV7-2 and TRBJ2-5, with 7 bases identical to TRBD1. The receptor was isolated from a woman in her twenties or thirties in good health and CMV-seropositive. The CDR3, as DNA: TGTGCCAGCAGCTTACGACAGGGTCAGCAGACCCAGTACTTC. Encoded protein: CASSLRQGQQTQYF.